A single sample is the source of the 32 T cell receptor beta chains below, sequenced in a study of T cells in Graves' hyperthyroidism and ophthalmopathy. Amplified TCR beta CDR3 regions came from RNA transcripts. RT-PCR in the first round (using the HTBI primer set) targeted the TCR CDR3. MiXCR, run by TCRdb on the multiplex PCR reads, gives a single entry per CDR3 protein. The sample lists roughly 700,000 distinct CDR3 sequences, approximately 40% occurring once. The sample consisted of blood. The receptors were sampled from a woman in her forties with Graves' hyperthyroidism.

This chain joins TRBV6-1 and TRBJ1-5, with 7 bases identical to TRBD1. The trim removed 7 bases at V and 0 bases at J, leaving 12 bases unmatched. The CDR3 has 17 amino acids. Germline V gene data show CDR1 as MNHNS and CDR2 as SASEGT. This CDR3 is CASTPDRPGYSNQPQHF. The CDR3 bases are TGTGCCAGCACTCCGGACAGGCCCGGATATAGCAATCAGCCCCAGCATTTT.

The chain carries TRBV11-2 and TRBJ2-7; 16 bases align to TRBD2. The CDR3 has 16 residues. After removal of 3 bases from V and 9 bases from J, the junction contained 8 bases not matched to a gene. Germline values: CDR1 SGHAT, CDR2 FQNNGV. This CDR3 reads CASSLGTSGGAARQYF. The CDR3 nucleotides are TGTGCCAGCAGCTTGGGGACTAGCGGGGGGGCCGCTAGGCAGTACTTC.

CDR3 amino acids: CASSQYPGNTIYF. The CDR3 bases are TGTGCCAGCAGCCAATATCCTGGAAACACCATATATTTT. The V and J genes are TRBV16 and TRBJ1-3; D is undetermined. CDR3 size: 13 residues. The germline V and J ends were trimmed by 1 base and 2 bases, with 3 bases remaining between them. The V gene's germline CDR1 is KGHSY and CDR2 FQNENV.

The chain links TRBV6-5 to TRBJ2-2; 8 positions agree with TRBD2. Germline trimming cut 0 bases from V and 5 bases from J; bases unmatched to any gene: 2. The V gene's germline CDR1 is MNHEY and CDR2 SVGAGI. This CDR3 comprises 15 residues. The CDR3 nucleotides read TGTGCCAGCAGTTACTCTGAGCGGGGGACCGGGGAGCTGTTTTTT. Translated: CASSYSERGTGELFF.

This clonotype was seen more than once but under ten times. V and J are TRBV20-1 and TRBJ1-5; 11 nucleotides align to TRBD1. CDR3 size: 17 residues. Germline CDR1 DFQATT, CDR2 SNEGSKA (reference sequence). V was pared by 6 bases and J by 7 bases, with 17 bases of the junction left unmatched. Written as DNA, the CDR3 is TGCAGTGCGCAGAGGTCCCGCGGACAGGGGGCGCGACAGCCCCAGCATTTT. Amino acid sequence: CSAQRSRGQGARQPQHF.

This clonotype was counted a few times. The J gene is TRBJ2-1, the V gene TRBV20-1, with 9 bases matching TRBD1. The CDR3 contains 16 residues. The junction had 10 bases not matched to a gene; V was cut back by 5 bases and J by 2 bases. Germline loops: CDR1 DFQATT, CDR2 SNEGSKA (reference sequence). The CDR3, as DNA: TGCAGTGCTGCTTCCGTCCGGGACAGGGCCTACAATGAGCAGTTCTTC. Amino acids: CSAASVRDRAYNEQFF.

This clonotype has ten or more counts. CDR3 bases: TGCAGCGTCTGGGACGAGAGGAAGAACACCGGGGAGCTGTTTTTT. Its translation: CSVWDERKNTGELFF. This rearrangement joins TRBV29-1 to TRBJ2-2; D tentatively fits TRBD1 or TRBD2 (5 bases each). The germline V gene encodes CDR1 SQVTM and CDR2 ANQGSEA. The CDR3 is 15 amino acids. The V end was cut by 6 bases, the J end by 1 base, with 15 bases between.

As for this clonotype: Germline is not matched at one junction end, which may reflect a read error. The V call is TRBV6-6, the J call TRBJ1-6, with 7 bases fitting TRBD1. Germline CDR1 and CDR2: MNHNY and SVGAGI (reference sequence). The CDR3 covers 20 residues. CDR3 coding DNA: TGTGCCAGCGGTTACTCTCCACTGCGACAGGGAAGGACCTATAATTCACCCCTCCACTTT. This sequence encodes CASGYSPLRQGRTYNSPLHF.

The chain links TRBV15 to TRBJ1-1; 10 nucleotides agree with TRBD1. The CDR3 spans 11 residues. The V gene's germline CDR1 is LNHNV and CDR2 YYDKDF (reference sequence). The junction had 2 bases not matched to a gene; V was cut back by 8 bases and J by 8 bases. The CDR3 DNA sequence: TGTGCCACCGGGACAGGGGCCGAAGCTTTCTTT. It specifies CATGTGAEAFF.

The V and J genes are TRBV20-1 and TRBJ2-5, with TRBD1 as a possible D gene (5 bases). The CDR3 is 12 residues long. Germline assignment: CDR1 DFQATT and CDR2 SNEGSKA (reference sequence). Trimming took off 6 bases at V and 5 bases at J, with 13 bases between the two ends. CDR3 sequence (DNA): TGCAGTGCATTAACAGGATCGGAGACCCAGTACTTC. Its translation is CSALTGSETQYF.

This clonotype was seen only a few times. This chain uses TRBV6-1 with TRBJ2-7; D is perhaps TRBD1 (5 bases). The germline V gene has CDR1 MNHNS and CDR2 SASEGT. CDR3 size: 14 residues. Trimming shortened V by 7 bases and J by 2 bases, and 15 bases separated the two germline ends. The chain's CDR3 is CASNRAGMPYEQYF. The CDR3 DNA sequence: TGTGCCAGCAATCGAGCAGGGATGCCCTACGAGCAGTACTTC.

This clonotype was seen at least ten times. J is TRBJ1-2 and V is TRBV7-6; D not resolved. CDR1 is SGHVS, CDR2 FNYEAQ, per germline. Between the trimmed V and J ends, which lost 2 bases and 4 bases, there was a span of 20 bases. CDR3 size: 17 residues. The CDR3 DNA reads TGTGCCAGCAGCTTAAGTCCAGTAGGCACTCCGGGCTATGGCTACACCTTC. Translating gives CASSLSPVGTPGYGYTF.

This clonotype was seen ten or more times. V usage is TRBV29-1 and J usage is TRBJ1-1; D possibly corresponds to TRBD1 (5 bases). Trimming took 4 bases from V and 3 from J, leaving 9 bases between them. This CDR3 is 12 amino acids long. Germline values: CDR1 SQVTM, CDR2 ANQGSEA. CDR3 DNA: TGCAGCGTTGGACAGACTGACACTGAAGCTTTCTTT. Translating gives CSVGQTDTEAFF.

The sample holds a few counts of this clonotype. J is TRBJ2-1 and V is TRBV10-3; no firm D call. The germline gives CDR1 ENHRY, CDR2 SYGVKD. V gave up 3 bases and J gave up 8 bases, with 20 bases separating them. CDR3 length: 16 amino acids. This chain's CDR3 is CAISESLDLGYDEQFF. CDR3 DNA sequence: TGTGCCATCAGTGAATCGTTGGACCTAGGGTACGATGAGCAGTTCTTC.

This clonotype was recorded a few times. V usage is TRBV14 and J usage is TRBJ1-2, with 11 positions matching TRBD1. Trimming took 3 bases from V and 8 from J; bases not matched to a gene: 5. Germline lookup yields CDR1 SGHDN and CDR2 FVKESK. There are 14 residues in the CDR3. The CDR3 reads CASSHEDRGQGYTF. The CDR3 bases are TGTGCCAGCAGCCATGAGGACAGGGGGCAGGGCTACACCTTC.

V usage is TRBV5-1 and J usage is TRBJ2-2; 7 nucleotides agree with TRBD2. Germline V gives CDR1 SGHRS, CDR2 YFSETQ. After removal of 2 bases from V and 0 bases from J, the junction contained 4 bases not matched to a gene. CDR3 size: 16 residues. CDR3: CASSLAGLPNTGELFF. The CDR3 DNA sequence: TGCGCCAGCAGCTTAGCGGGACTCCCGAACACCGGGGAGCTGTTTTTT.

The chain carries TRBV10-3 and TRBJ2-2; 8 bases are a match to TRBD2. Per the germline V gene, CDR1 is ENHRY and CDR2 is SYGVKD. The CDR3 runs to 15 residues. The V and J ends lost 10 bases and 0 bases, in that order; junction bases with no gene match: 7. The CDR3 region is CASTETSANTGELFF. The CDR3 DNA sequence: TGTGCCAGCACCGAGACTAGCGCGAACACCGGGGAGCTGTTTTTT.

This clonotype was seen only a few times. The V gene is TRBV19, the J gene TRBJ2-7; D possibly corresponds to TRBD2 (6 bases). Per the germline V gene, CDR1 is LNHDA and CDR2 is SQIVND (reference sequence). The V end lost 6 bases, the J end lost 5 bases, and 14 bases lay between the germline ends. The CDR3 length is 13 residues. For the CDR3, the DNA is TGTGCCAGTAGATTCGGAGGGAATGACGAGCAGTACTTC. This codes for CASRFGGNDEQYF.

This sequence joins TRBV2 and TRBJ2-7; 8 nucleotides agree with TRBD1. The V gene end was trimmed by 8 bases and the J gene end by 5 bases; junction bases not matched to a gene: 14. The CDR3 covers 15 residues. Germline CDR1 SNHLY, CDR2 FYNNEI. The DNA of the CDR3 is TGTGCCAGCTCACCCAGGACAGGGCGCACCCACGAGCAGTACTTC. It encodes CASSPRTGRTHEQYF. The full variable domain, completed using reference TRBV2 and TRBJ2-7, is EPEVTQTPSHQVTQMGQEVILRCVPISNHLYFYWYRQILGQKVEFLVSFYNNEISEKSEIFDDQFSVERPDGSNFTLKIRSTKLEDSAMYFCASSPRTGRTHEQYFGPGTRLTVT.

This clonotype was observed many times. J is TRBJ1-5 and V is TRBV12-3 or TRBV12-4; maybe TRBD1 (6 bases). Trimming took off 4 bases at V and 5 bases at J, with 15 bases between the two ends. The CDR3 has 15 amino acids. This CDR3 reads CASSSGEGGHQPQHF. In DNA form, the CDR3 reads TGTGCCAGCAGTTCCGGAGAGGGGGGCCATCAGCCCCAGCATTTT.

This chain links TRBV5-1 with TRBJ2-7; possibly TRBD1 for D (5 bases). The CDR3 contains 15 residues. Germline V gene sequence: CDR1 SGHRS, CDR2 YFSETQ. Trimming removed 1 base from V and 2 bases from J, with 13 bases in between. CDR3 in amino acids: CASSLRTTAPYEQYF. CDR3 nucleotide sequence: TGCGCCAGCAGCTTGAGGACGACAGCTCCCTACGAGCAGTACTTC.

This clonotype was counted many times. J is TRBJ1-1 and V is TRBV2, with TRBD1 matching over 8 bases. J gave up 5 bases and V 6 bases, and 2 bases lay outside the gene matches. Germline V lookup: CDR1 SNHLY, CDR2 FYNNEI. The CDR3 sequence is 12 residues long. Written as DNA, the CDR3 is TGTGCCAGCAGAGGGGACAGGACTGAAGCTTTCTTT. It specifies CASRGDRTEAFF.

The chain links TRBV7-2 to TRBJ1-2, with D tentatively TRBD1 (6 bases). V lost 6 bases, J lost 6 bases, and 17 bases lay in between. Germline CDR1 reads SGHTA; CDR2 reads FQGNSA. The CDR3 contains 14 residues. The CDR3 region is CASSRPRGSDGYTF. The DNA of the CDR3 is TGTGCCAGCAGTCGCCCCAGGGGTTCGGATGGCTACACCTTC.

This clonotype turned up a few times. DNA for the CDR3: TGTGCCAGCAGTTACTCGACCGGGACGGGCCAGTACTTC. Protein: CASSYSTGTGQYF. This rearrangement joins TRBV6-6 to TRBJ2-7; D may correspond to TRBD1 or TRBD2 (5 bases each). In germline, CDR1 is MNHNY, CDR2 SVGAGI (reference sequence). Trimming took off 0 bases at V and 10 bases at J, with 13 bases between the two ends. There are 13 residues in the CDR3.

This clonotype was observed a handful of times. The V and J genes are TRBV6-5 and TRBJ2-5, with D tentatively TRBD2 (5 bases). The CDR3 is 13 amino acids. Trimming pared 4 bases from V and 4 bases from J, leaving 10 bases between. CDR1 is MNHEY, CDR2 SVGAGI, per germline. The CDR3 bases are TGTGCCAGCAGTTGGATCGGAGGAGAGACCCAGTACTTC. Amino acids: CASSWIGGETQYF.

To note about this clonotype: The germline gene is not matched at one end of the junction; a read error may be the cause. CDR3 DNA: TGTGCCAGTAGTCCGTCTCCGGGGGAAAATTCACTCCTCCACTTT. Translation: CASSPSPGENSLLHF. The chain has TRBV19 and TRBJ1-6, with D perhaps TRBD1 (5 bases). Germline CDR1 and CDR2: LNHDA and SQIVND (reference sequence). This CDR3 region has 15 residues.

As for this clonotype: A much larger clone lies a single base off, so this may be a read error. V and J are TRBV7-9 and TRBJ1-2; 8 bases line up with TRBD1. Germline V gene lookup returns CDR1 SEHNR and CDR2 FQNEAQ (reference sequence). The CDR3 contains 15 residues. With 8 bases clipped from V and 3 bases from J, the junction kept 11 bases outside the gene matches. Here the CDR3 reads CASEFGQGQDYGYTF. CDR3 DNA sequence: TGTGCCAGCGAGTTTGGACAGGGTCAGGACTATGGCTACACCTTC.

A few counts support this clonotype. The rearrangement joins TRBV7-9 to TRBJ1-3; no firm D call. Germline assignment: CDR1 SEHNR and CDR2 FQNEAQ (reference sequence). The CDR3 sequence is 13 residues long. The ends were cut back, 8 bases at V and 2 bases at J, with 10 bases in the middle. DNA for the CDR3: TGTGCCAGCGTTCAGGTCGCTGGAAACACCATATATTTT. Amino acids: CASVQVAGNTIYF.

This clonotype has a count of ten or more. The CDR3 sequence: CSARYGWGDYGYTF. In DNA, the CDR3 is TGCAGTGCTAGATACGGGTGGGGGGACTATGGCTACACCTTC. The J gene is TRBJ1-2, the V gene TRBV20-1, with D possibly TRBD1 on 5 matching bases. The germline V and J ends were trimmed by 2 bases and 3 bases, with 13 bases remaining between them. CDR1 is DFQATT, CDR2 SNEGSKA, per germline (reference sequence). The CDR3 runs to 14 residues.

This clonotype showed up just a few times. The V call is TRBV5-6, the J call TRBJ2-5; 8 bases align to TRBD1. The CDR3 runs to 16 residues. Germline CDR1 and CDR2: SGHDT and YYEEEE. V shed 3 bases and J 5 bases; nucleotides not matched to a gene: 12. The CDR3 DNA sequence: TGTGCCAGCAGCTCGATGGGACAGGAGGTGTCGGAGACCCAGTACTTC. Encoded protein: CASSSMGQEVSETQYF.

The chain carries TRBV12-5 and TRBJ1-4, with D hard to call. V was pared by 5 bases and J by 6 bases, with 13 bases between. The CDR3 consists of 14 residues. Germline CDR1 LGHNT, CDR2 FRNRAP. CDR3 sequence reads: CASGPGPGYEKLFF. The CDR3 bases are TGTGCTAGTGGTCCTGGCCCTGGGTATGAAAAACTGTTTTTT.

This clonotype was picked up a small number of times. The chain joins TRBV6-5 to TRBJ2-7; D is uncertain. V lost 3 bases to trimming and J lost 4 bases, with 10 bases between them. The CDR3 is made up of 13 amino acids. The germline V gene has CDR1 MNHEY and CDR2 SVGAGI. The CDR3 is CASSYQKDYEQYF. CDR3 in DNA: TGTGCCAGCAGTTATCAGAAAGATTACGAGCAGTACTTC.